Below are 7 T cell receptor beta chains sequenced from a single sample in a study of blood T cell repertoires in COVID-19. Method: immunoSEQ multiplex PCR; TCRdb's copy keeps in-frame clones and lacks some. The sample records tens of thousands of clones, about 81% being singletons. The material sequenced was peripheral blood. The receptors were sampled from a human donor with acute or convalescent COVID-19. The donor label of this sample is uncertain.

The rearrangement links TRBV6-2 or TRBV6-3 to TRBJ1-5; maybe TRBD1 (6 bases). This CDR3 region has 18 residues. V was clipped by 6 bases and J by 2 bases, with 23 bases between them. From germline, CDR1 is MNHEY and CDR2 SVGEGT. The CDR3 spells CASSPPTVWGQGNQPQHF. CDR3 DNA sequence: TGTGCCAGCAGCCCCCCCACGGTCTGGGGGCAGGGCAATCAGCCCCAGCATTTT.

The J gene is TRBJ1-1, the V gene TRBV28; the D gene is possibly TRBD1 (6 bases). The CDR3 runs to 15 residues. Germline-derived CDR1 and CDR2 are MDHEN and SYDVKM. Trimming pared 7 bases from V and 1 base from J, leaving 16 bases between. The CDR3 reads CASKLITGQNTEAFF. As DNA, the CDR3 is TGTGCCAGCAAACTCATCACGGGACAGAACACTGAAGCTTTCTTT.

This sequence joins TRBV11-3 and TRBJ2-7, with D uncertain. Germline V gene data show CDR1 as SGHNT and CDR2 as YENEEA. CDR3 length: 14 amino acids. Trimming left V 5 bases short and J 6 bases short, with 17 bases between. CDR3 in DNA: TGTGCCAGCAGCCTAGGTCAGTTTTATGGCGAGCAGTACTTC. This gives the protein CASSLGQFYGEQYF.

The V gene is TRBV19, the J gene TRBJ2-7; 11 positions match TRBD2. CDR3 length equals 17 residues. The V gene's germline CDR1 is LNHDA and CDR2 SQIVND (reference sequence). Trimming took 1 base from V and 3 from J; bases not matched to a gene: 8. CDR3 sequence: CASSIGPRLAGFYEQYF. Written as DNA, the CDR3 is TGTGCCAGTAGTATAGGACCCCGACTAGCGGGATTCTACGAGCAGTACTTC.

This clone was detected a few times. This rearrangement joins TRBV4-1 to TRBJ2-7, with TRBD2 matching 7 bases. Germline lookup yields CDR1 MGHRA and CDR2 YSYEKL. The V segment lost 1 base and the J segment 3 bases; nucleotides outside the gene matches: 21. The CDR3 runs 20 residues. This chain's CDR3 is CASSQVAGRGLGLDLYEQYF. The DNA of the CDR3 is TGCGCCAGCAGCCAAGTTGCGGGGAGGGGACTCGGACTAGATCTCTACGAGCAGTACTTC.

V is TRBV7-2 and J is TRBJ2-3, with 9 positions matching TRBD2. Trimming removed 5 bases from V and 7 bases from J; junction bases left unmatched: 10. The CDR3 covers 15 residues. CDR1 is SGHTA and CDR2 is FQGNSA in the germline V gene. The CDR3 nucleotides read TGTGCCAGCAGCCCTCAGGGGAGCGGGAGGAATACGCAGTATTTT. This translates into CASSPQGSGRNTQYF.

The J gene is TRBJ2-2, the V gene TRBV4-3; TRBD1 is a possible D gene (5 bases). The CDR3 runs to 19 residues. Trimming removed 0 bases at V and 1 base at J, with 18 bases between. In germline, CDR1 is LGHNA, CDR2 YSLEER. CDR3 amino acids: CASSQDRVIILGNTGELFF. The CDR3 region has the DNA TGCGCCAGCAGCCAAGACAGGGTAATCATTTTGGGGAACACCGGGGAGCTGTTTTTT.